Each of the 16 T cell receptor beta chains below was sequenced from the same sample in a study of T cells after yellow fever vaccination. Via MiXCR, TCRdb re-called the 5' RACE reads, giving one row per CDR3 protein. This table holds about 170,000 distinct CDR3 sequences, 6.2% found once. Material: CD4+ T cells sorted from PBMCs, obtained on the day of the first yellow fever vaccination. These receptors were taken from a man in his late teens or twenties who received the YFV17D yellow fever vaccine.

Concerning this clonotype: A much larger clone lies one base from this, so it may be a read error. The rearrangement joins TRBV6-2 or TRBV6-3 to TRBJ2-2, with D unresolved. V was shortened by 4 bases and J by 2 bases, with 14 bases between the two germline ends. The germline V gene encodes CDR1 MNHEY and CDR2 SVGEGT. This CDR3 is built from 16 residues. The DNA for the CDR3 is TGTGCCAGCAGTTCGACGGTACTGAACAACACCGGGGAGCTGTTTTTT. Residues: CASSSTVLNNTGELFF.

The table lists this clonotype with a few counts. The chain has TRBV3-1 and TRBJ2-1, with TRBD2 matching over 9 bases. Germline V gene lookup returns CDR1 LGHDT and CDR2 YNNKEL (reference sequence). The length of the CDR3 is 14 residues. J lost 10 bases, V lost 1 base, and 5 bases had no gene match. The CDR3 region has the DNA TGTGCCAGCAGCCAAGCGGCGGGGACTAGCGAGCAGTTCTTC. It is translated as CASSQAAGTSEQFF.

With respect to this clonotype: Just one base apart from a much larger clone, this may be a read error. The chain has TRBV10-3 and TRBJ2-5; D tentatively fits TRBD1 or TRBD2 (6 bases each). The CDR3 extends over 13 amino acids. Germline loops: CDR1 ENHRY, CDR2 SYGVKD. V gave up 6 bases and J gave up 5 bases, with 13 bases separating them. The chain's CDR3 is CAISGGTHETQYF. As DNA, the CDR3 is TGTGCCATCAGCGGCGGGACACACGAGACCCAGTACTTC.

This clonotype has a handful of counts. V gene TRBV14 combines with J gene TRBJ1-1; no definite D call. V was cut by 4 bases and J by 0 bases, with 9 bases left in between. The CDR3 runs 14 residues. From germline, CDR1 is SGHDN and CDR2 FVKESK. CDR3 bases: TGTGCCAGCAGCCGAACAAATATGAACACTGAAGCTTTCTTT. Protein product: CASSRTNMNTEAFF.

This clonotype was recorded a few times. V is TRBV6-2 or TRBV6-3 and J is TRBJ2-5; D ambiguous. This CDR3 has 13 residues. Germline V CDR1 and CDR2: MNHEY, SVGEGT. V gave up 3 bases and J gave up 5 bases, with 10 bases separating them. CDR3 sequence: CASSYGPGETQYF. CDR3 DNA sequence: TGTGCCAGCAGTTATGGACCGGGTGAGACCCAGTACTTC.

This clonotype showed up many times. The V and J genes are TRBV10-1 and TRBJ2-2, with 10 bases that match TRBD2. The CDR3 totals 13 residues. J gave up 5 bases and V 10 bases, and 4 bases lay outside the gene matches. The germline V gene encodes CDR1 WNHNN and CDR2 SYGVQD (reference sequence). The CDR3 reads CATRAGGTGELFF. The CDR3 DNA follows: TGCGCCACCCGAGCGGGGGGGACCGGGGAGCTGTTTTTT.

A few counts support this clonotype. The rearrangement uses TRBV15 and TRBJ1-2, with D uncertain. Trimming cost V 1 base and J 1 base, with 13 bases left between them. This CDR3 has 16 residues. The V gene's germline CDR1 is LNHNV and CDR2 YYDKDF (reference sequence). Written as DNA, the CDR3 is TGTGCCACCAGCAGAGGGTTGAACCTTAATAACTATGGCTACACCTTC. Translating gives CATSRGLNLNNYGYTF. Full variable domain (rest looked up from reference TRBV15 and TRBJ1-2): DAMVIQNPRYQVTQFGKPVTLSCSQTLNHNVMYWYQQKSSQAPKLLFHYYDKDFNNEADTPDNFQSRRPNTSFCFLDIRSPGLGDTAMYLCATSRGLNLNNYGYTFGSGTRLTVV.

The V and J genes are TRBV5-4 and TRBJ2-3, with 13 bases matching TRBD2. The length of the CDR3 is 17 residues. After removal of 2 bases from V and 4 bases from J, the junction contained 7 bases not matched to a gene. Germline CDR1 and CDR2: SGHNT and YYREEE (reference sequence). The CDR3 nucleotides read TGTGCCAGCAGCTTCAAGACTAGCGGGGGGTTCGCAGATACGCAGTATTTT. Translated: CASSFKTSGGFADTQYF.

This clonotype appeared many times. CDR3 residues: CSARGSASGGYEQYV. CDR3 DNA sequence: TGCAGTGCTAGAGGGTCGGCTAGCGGGGGCTACGAGCAGTACGTC. The chain recombines TRBV20-1 with TRBJ2-7; 10 bases are shared with TRBD2. This CDR3 has 15 residues. The J segment lost 3 bases and the V segment lost 1 base, leaving 6 bases of the junction unmatched. Germline CDR1 reads DFQATT; CDR2 reads SNEGSKA (reference sequence).

The rearrangement links TRBV24-1 to TRBJ2-5; TRBD2 matches 10 bases. V trimming: 5 bases; J trimming: 6 bases; junction bases outside the gene matches: 8. This CDR3 is 15 amino acids long. Germline V gene lookup returns CDR1 KGHDR and CDR2 SFDVKD. The CDR3 region is CATSGKRGGPKTQYF. Written as DNA, the CDR3 is TGTGCCACCAGTGGCAAGCGGGGGGGCCCGAAGACCCAGTACTTC.

This clonotype was observed at least ten times. The J gene is TRBJ2-2, the V gene TRBV4-2; 8 nucleotides line up with TRBD2. Germline values: CDR1 LGHNA, CDR2 YNFKEQ. This CDR3 is 14 amino acids long. V was pared by 5 bases and J by 4 bases, with 3 bases of the junction left unmatched. In DNA, the CDR3 is TGTGCCAGCAGCTCGGGGGGGCGCACCGGGGAGCTGTTTTTT. Amino acid sequence: CASSSGGRTGELFF.

This clonotype was counted many times. The chain recombines TRBV12-3 or TRBV12-4 with TRBJ1-4; D possibly corresponds to TRBD1 (6 bases). The V end lost 7 bases, the J end lost 8 bases, and 11 bases lay between the germline ends. This CDR3 comprises 12 residues. Here the CDR3 reads CASKGVEEKLFF. The DNA for the CDR3 is TGTGCCAGCAAGGGGGTCGAGGAAAAACTGTTTTTT.

The chain links TRBV7-8 to TRBJ2-3; 13 nucleotides agree with TRBD2. This CDR3 region has 18 residues. The V and J ends lost 5 bases and 0 bases, in that order; junction bases with no gene match: 8. Germline V gene lookup returns CDR1 SGHVS and CDR2 FQNEAQ. DNA for the CDR3: TGTGCCAGCAGCCCACTAGCGGGGGGGGGTCTTAGCACAGATACGCAGTATTTT. Translated, it gives CASSPLAGGGLSTDTQYF.

The rearrangement uses TRBV3-1 and TRBJ2-1, with D perhaps being TRBD1 or TRBD2 (5 bases each). In germline, CDR1 is LGHDT, CDR2 YNNKEL (reference sequence). Trimming removed 11 bases from V and 11 bases from J, with 37 bases in between. The CDR3 totals 18 residues. The CDR3 region has the DNA TGTGCCTTCAGTTCACAGAACCCAAGCGAGGGGATATTTCCCCAGCAGTTCTTC. It codes for CAFSSQNPSEGIFPQQFF.

The chain is built from TRBV19 and TRBJ2-7, with 9 bases aligning to TRBD1. The junction had 8 bases not matched to a gene; V was cut back by 11 bases and J by 0 bases. Per germline, CDR1 LNHDA and CDR2 SQIVND (reference sequence). The CDR3 has 14 amino acids. Here the CDR3 reads CAHVDRGFSYEQYV. The CDR3 DNA follows: TGTGCCCACGTGGACAGGGGATTCTCCTACGAGCAGTACGTC.

The J gene is TRBJ1-1, the V gene TRBV20-1, with D maybe TRBD1 (6 bases). This CDR3 has 13 amino acids. The ends were cut back, 7 bases at V and 0 bases at J, with 12 bases in the middle. Germline V gene lookup returns CDR1 DFQATT and CDR2 SNEGSKA (reference sequence). The CDR3 DNA sequence: TGCAGTGAGGGGGGGATTATGAACACTGAAGCTTTCTTT. This codes for CSEGGIMNTEAFF.